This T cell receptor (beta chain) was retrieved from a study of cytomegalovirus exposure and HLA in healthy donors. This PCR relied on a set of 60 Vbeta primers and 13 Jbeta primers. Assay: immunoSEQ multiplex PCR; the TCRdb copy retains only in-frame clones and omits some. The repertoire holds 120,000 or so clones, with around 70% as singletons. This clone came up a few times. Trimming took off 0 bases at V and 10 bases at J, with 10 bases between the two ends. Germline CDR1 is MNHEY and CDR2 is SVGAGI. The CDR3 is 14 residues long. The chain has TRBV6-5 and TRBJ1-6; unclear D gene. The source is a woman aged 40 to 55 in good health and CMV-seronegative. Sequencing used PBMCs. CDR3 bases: TGTGCCAGCAGTTACTCGAATCGAGGATCACCCCTCCACTTT. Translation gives CASSYSNRGSPLHF.